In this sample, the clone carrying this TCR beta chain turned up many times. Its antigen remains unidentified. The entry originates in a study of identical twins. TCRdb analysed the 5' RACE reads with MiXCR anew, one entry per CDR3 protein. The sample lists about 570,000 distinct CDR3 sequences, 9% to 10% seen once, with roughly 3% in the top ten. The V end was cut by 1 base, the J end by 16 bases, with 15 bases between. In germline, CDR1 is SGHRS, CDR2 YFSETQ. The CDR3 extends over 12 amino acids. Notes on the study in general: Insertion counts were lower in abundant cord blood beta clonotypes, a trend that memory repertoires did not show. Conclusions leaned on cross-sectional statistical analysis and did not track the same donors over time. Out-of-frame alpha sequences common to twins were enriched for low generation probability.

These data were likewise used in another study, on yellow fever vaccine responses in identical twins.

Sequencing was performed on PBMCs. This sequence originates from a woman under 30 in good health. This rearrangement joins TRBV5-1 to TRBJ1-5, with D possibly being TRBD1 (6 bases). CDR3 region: CASSLPGGTIHF. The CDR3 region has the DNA TGCGCCAGCAGCTTGCCCGGAGGGACAATTCATTTT. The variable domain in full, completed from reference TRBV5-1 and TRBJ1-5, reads KAGVTQTPRYLIKTRGQQVTLSCSPISGHRSVSWYQQTPGQGLQFLFEYFSETQRNKGNFPGRFSGRQFSNSRSEMNVSTLELGDSALYLCASSLPGGTIHFGDGTRLSIL.